This TCR beta chain was captured by sequencing in a study of CD8 T cells in Susac syndrome. Whole-study results and caveats: The TCR sequencing and HLA analysis in the study involved a relatively small number of individuals, as the study acknowledged.

V was trimmed by 6 bases and J by 7 bases, leaving 13 bases between them. CDR3 size: 13 residues. Germline V lookup: CDR1 SQVTM, CDR2 ANQGSEA. After extraction with the RNeasy kit, about 0.5 to 1 ug of the RNA was reverse transcribed using random hexamers. Amplification of TCR beta CDR3 across 54 Vbeta and 13 Jbeta was performed with immunoSEQ multiplex PCR. TCRdb itself ran the immunoSEQ multiplex PCR reads through MiXCR, one entry per CDR3 protein. The sample shows roughly 330,000 distinct CDR3 sequences, about 91% of them seen only once. The CD8+ and CD4+ T cells were isolated magnetically using a negative isolation approach, whereas the TEMRA cells were enriched by FACS. Comment on this clonotype: Its cognate antigen is unknown.

Sequenced sample: CD4+ T cells from PBMCs. The chain links TRBV29-1 to TRBJ1-6; D is perhaps TRBD1 (5 bases). The receptor was derived from a human donor with multiple sclerosis. The CDR3 bases are TGCAGCGTACGGGGCTCCTCGAATTCACCCCTCCACTTT. Protein: CSVRGSSNSPLHF. The variable domain in full, with the rest retrieved from reference TRBV29-1 and TRBJ1-6, is SAVISQKPSRDICQRGTSLTIQCQVDSQVTMMFWYRQQPGQSLTLIATANQGSEATYESGFVIDKFPISRPNLTFSTLTVSNMSPEDSSIYLCSVRGSSNSPLHFGNGTRLTVT.